The 32 T cell receptor beta chains in this list originate from one sample, sequenced in a study of T cells in Graves' hyperthyroidism and ophthalmopathy. Amplified TCR beta CDR3 regions derived from RNA transcripts. When the TCR CDR3 underwent first-round RT-PCR, the HTBI primer set was used. TCRdb analysed the multiplex PCR reads with MiXCR anew, one entry per CDR3 protein. The sample holds about 640,000 distinct CDR3 sequences; 45% are singletons and the top ten take approximately 7.2%. Sequencing was done on a sample of peripheral blood or thyroid tissue (not recorded which). The source of these receptors is an adult man with Graves' disease, either hyperthyroidism or ophthalmopathy (not recorded which).

A note on this clonotype: One end of the junction varies from germline; a read error may be responsible. The chain is built from TRBV9 and TRBJ2-7, with 9 bases matching TRBD1. The CDR3 consists of 14 residues. The germline V gene encodes CDR1 SGDLS and CDR2 YYNGEE. The CDR3 reads CASSHRGLDYEQCF. CDR3 nucleotide sequence: TGTGCCAGCAGCCACAGGGGGCTAGACTACGAGCAGTGCTTC.

This clonotype has just a few counts. This chain uses TRBV19 with TRBJ1-6; D possibly corresponds to TRBD1 (5 bases). The V end was cut by 3 bases, the J end by 7 bases, with 10 bases between. Germline CDR1 reads LNHDA; CDR2 reads SQIVND (reference sequence). The CDR3 spans 14 residues. CDR3 region: CASSMTVKNSPLHF. CDR3 coding DNA: TGTGCCAGTAGTATGACAGTTAAGAATTCACCCCTCCACTTT. Drawing the rest from reference TRBV19 and TRBJ1-6, the complete variable domain is DGGITQSPKYLFRKEGQNVTLSCEQNLNHDAMYWYRQDPGQGLRLIYYSQIVNDFQKGDIAEGYSVSREKKESFPLTVTSAQKNPTAFYLCASSMTVKNSPLHFGNGTRLTVT.

The chain recombines TRBV7-2 with TRBJ2-5; 8 bases line up with TRBD2. The CDR3 runs to 17 residues. The germline V gene encodes CDR1 SGHTA and CDR2 FQGNSA. Trimming took 5 bases from V and 5 from J; bases not matched to a gene: 16. CDR3 bases: TGTGCCAGCAGCCCTTGGATTACCAGCGGGAGAGGGGAGACCCAGTACTTC. Amino acid sequence: CASSPWITSGRGETQYF.

V gene TRBV10-3 combines with J gene TRBJ1-2; TRBD1 agrees at 10 bases. CDR1 is ENHRY and CDR2 is SYGVKD in the germline V gene. This CDR3 has 15 amino acids. V was clipped by 6 bases and J by 4 bases; unmatched bases: 8. The CDR3 nucleotides read TGTGCCATCAGCCCTACGGGACAGGGGACCTATGGCTACACCTTC. Residues: CAISPTGQGTYGYTF.

On this clonotype itself: A much larger clone differs from this one at a single base, so this may be a read error. V and J are TRBV2 and TRBJ1-5, with D possibly matching TRBD1 (5 bases). The CDR3 sequence is 13 residues long. Trimming stripped 4 bases from V and 7 bases from J, with 11 bases between. Germline values: CDR1 SNHLY, CDR2 FYNNEI. The chain's CDR3 is CASSGEGWQPQHF. In DNA form, the CDR3 reads TGTGCCAGCAGTGGGGAGGGGTGGCAGCCCCAGCATTTT.

This chain links TRBV7-8 with TRBJ1-5, with no clear D. Trimming removed 0 bases at V and 14 bases at J, with 14 bases between. CDR1 is SGHVS, CDR2 FQNEAQ, per germline. The CDR3 is 13 residues long. CDR3 DNA sequence: TGTGCCAGCAGCTTAGCGGTGGAGGTTGCGGAGCATTTT. Its translation: CASSLAVEVAEHF. Looking up the rest from reference TRBV7-8 and TRBJ1-5 gives the full variable domain: GAGVSQSPRYKVAKRGQDVALRCDPISGHVSLFWYQQALGQGPEFLTYFQNEAQLDKSGLPSDRFFAERPEGSVSTLKIQRTQQEDSAVYLCASSLAVEVAEHFGDGTRLSIL.

This clonotype was seen only once. This clone may be a read error of a much larger clone one base away. The chain combines TRBV6-5 with TRBJ1-3, with D uncertain. CDR1 MNHEY and CDR2 SVGAGI come from the germline V gene. The CDR3 runs 14 residues. Trimming left V 3 bases short and J 1 base short, with 7 bases between. CDR3 sequence: CASSYTSSGNTIYF. The CDR3 nucleotides read TGTGCCAGCAGTTATACTTCATCTGGAAACACCATATATTTT.

The V gene is TRBV29-1, the J gene TRBJ2-5; 7 bases line up with TRBD1. V dropped 7 bases and J dropped 5; count of bases not matched to a gene: 10. There are 13 residues in the CDR3. The germline CDR1 and CDR2 sequences are SQVTM and ANQGSEA. In DNA, the CDR3 is TGCAGCGGACCGGGACAGCGTGGGGAGACCCAGTACTTC. Amino acids: CSGPGQRGETQYF.

The chain uses TRBV7-9 and TRBJ2-7, with unresolved D. The CDR3 totals 11 residues. V dropped 5 bases and J dropped 3 bases, with 5 bases sitting between them. The germline V gene has CDR1 SEHNR and CDR2 FQNEAQ (reference sequence). CDR3 DNA: TGTGCCAGCAGCCATCTCTACGAGCAGTACTTC. Encoded protein: CASSHLYEQYF.

This clonotype showed up many times. This chain uses TRBV7-6 with TRBJ2-7; D may be TRBD1 (6 bases). The V end was cut by 1 base, the J end by 0 bases, with 7 bases between. Germline CDR1 and CDR2: SGHVS and FNYEAQ. The CDR3 consists of 14 residues. The CDR3, as DNA: TGTGCCAGCAGCTTAGACAGGGCCTCCTACGAGCAGTACTTC. Protein product: CASSLDRASYEQYF.

This chain uses TRBV5-1 with TRBJ1-1, with D possibly TRBD1 on 5 matching bases. The germline gives CDR1 SGHRS, CDR2 YFSETQ. Between the trimmed V and J ends, which lost 6 bases and 1 base, there was a span of 13 bases. CDR3 size: 14 residues. The CDR3 spells CASTRAGQNTEAFF. The CDR3 DNA reads TGCGCCAGCACCCGGGCGGGGCAGAACACTGAAGCTTTCTTT.

This clonotype was observed at least ten times. This sequence joins TRBV29-1 and TRBJ1-3; D remains unclear. V dropped 5 bases and J dropped 0 bases, with 11 bases sitting between them. CDR3 length: 14 residues. From germline, CDR1 is SQVTM and CDR2 ANQGSEA. In DNA form, the CDR3 reads TGCAGCGTTATACCGGGTCCCTCTGGAAACACCATATATTTT. It codes for CSVIPGPSGNTIYF.

This clonotype has at least ten counts. The rearrangement uses TRBV9 and TRBJ1-2; 9 bases fit TRBD1. The V segment lost 4 bases and the J segment 4 bases; nucleotides outside the gene matches: 8. Per the germline V gene, CDR1 is SGDLS and CDR2 is YYNGEE. The CDR3 has 15 amino acids. For the CDR3, the DNA is TGTGCCAGCAGCTCAAGACAGGGGGTACCCTATGGCTACACCTTC. This encodes CASSSRQGVPYGYTF.

In this sample, this clonotype turned up a few times. This chain connects TRBV20-1 to TRBJ1-4, with D possibly TRBD1 on 5 matching bases. Trimming cost V 5 bases and J 8 bases, with 12 bases left between them. The CDR3 is made up of 12 amino acids. The germline V gene encodes CDR1 DFQATT and CDR2 SNEGSKA (reference sequence). The CDR3 is CSAAGGGEKLFF. The DNA of the CDR3 is TGCAGTGCTGCCGGGGGAGGAGAAAAACTGTTTTTT.

The chain carries TRBV29-1 and TRBJ1-3, with 7 bases matching TRBD1. The V segment lost 5 bases and the J segment 12 bases; nucleotides outside the gene matches: 4. The CDR3 runs 10 residues. Per germline, CDR1 SQVTM and CDR2 ANQGSEA. Here the CDR3 reads CSVIRDSIYF. The CDR3 bases are TGCAGCGTTATACGGGACAGCATATATTTT.

The chain uses TRBV15 and TRBJ1-1, with D perhaps TRBD1 (5 bases). The CDR3 extends over 14 amino acids. V lost 3 bases and J 1 base, leaving 9 bases between the germline ends. Germline V lookup: CDR1 LNHNV, CDR2 YYDKDF (reference sequence). The CDR3: CATSSGGGNTEAFF. The CDR3 DNA reads as TGTGCCACCAGCAGCGGGGGGGGGAACACTGAAGCTTTCTTT.

Only a few counts were recorded for this clonotype. The V and J genes are TRBV11-3 and TRBJ2-7, with D perhaps TRBD1 (6 bases). This CDR3 has 14 amino acids. CDR1 and CDR2 from the germline V gene are SGHNT and YENEEA. V was cut by 5 bases and J by 4 bases, with 15 bases left in between. CDR3 in amino acids: CASSQAGQLYEQYF. The CDR3, as DNA: TGTGCCAGCAGCCAGGCAGGACAGCTATACGAGCAGTACTTC.

Details on this clonotype: The conserved phenylalanine or tryptophan is not found at the CDR3 terminus, so this likely reflects a read error. The DNA is left out, because the CDR3 cannot be placed on it with certainty; the CDR3 is given as TCRdb lists it. The chain carries TRBV29-1 and TRBJ1-1. The CDR3 region is 12 residues in length, termini included. CDR1 is SQVTM and CDR2 is ANQGSEA in the germline V gene. CDR3 amino acids: CSVAGFSSECKS.

In this sample, this clonotype turned up a few times. The J gene is TRBJ2-2, the V gene TRBV2; TRBD2 might be the D (5 bases). Germline V gene sequence: CDR1 SNHLY, CDR2 FYNNEI. The CDR3 length is 13 residues. The germline V and J ends were trimmed by 10 bases and 6 bases, with 15 bases remaining between them. CDR3 coding DNA: TGTGCCACCCCCTCTTGGGAGCCCGGGGAGCTGTTTTTT. Protein product: CATPSWEPGELFF.

This clonotype was counted between two and nine times. The J gene is TRBJ1-1, the V gene TRBV9; the D gene is possibly TRBD1 (5 bases). From germline, CDR1 is SGDLS and CDR2 YYNGEE. Deletions cut 0 bases from V and 3 bases from J, with 9 bases between. The CDR3 is 14 residues long. The DNA of the CDR3 is TGTGCCAGCAGCGTAGCCGGACATGACACTGAAGCTTTCTTT. Amino acids: CASSVAGHDTEAFF.

The chain recombines TRBV7-9 with TRBJ2-7; 8 bases align to TRBD2. Germline CDR1 SEHNR, CDR2 FQNEAQ (reference sequence). With 6 bases clipped from V and 0 bases from J, the junction kept 7 bases outside the gene matches. The length of the CDR3 is 15 residues. CDR3 protein: CASSSKLAVSYEQYF. The CDR3 DNA is TGTGCCAGCAGTTCCAAACTAGCGGTCTCCTACGAGCAGTACTTC.

The CDR3 nucleotides are TGTGCCAGCAGCGTTGACCTTCAGCCATACGAGCAGTACTTC. It yields the protein CASSVDLQPYEQYF. The rearrangement links TRBV9 to TRBJ2-7; D gene unclear. V gave up 2 bases and J gave up 4 bases, with 13 bases separating them. The germline CDR1 and CDR2 sequences are SGDLS and YYNGEE. This CDR3 is built from 14 residues.

About this clonotype itself: The conserved phenylalanine or tryptophan normally closing the CDR3 is absent here, so this likely arose from a read error. The chain joins TRBV7-9 to TRBJ1-2, with unresolved D. The CDR3 consists of 12 residues. CDR1 and CDR2 from the germline V gene are SEHNR and FQNEAQ (reference sequence). The DNA for the CDR3 is TGTGCCAGCAGTTTAGTGAACTATGGCTACACCCTC. As protein: CASSLVNYGYTL.

V usage is TRBV20-1 and J usage is TRBJ1-4; D unclear. V was cut by 3 bases and J by 3 bases, with 11 bases left in between. The CDR3 runs to 14 residues. Germline values: CDR1 DFQATT, CDR2 SNEGSKA (reference sequence). This chain's CDR3 is CSASSLGANEKLFF. CDR3 bases: TGCAGTGCTAGTTCCCTCGGGGCTAATGAAAAACTGTTTTTT.

The chain links TRBV7-9 to TRBJ2-7; the match to TRBD1 covers 8 bases. The V gene's germline CDR1 is SEHNR and CDR2 FQNEAQ (reference sequence). V was pared by 5 bases and J by 6 bases, with 9 bases of the junction left unmatched. CDR3 size: 14 residues. The CDR3 spells CASSHATGGSEQYF. The CDR3 DNA reads as TGTGCCAGCAGCCACGCTACAGGGGGAAGCGAGCAGTACTTC.

This clonotype was seen more than once but under ten times. CDR3 sequence reads: CASSLDSRGQGNTEAFF. The DNA of the CDR3 is TGTGCCAGCAGTTTAGATTCCCGGGGACAGGGCAACACTGAAGCTTTCTTT. The rearrangement links TRBV12-3 or TRBV12-4 to TRBJ1-1; 9 bases line up with TRBD1. V shed 1 base, J shed 2 bases, and the junction held 8 bases outside the gene matches. CDR3 length: 17 residues.

This clonotype was found once. The CDR3 bases are TGTGCCAGCAGCGTCAGTAGCGGGAGTCTCGGCGAGACCCAGTACTTC. Its protein is CASSVSSGSLGETQYF. The chain joins TRBV25-1 to TRBJ2-5, with 9 nucleotides matching TRBD2. Losses at the gene ends were 6 bases for V and 5 bases for J; bases not matched to a gene: 13. CDR1 and CDR2 (germline): MGHDK, SYGVNS. The CDR3 covers 16 residues.

To note about this clonotype: A clone one base away is much larger, so this may be a read error. Because the CDR3 is missing its conserved closing phenylalanine or tryptophan, this is likely a read error. The rearrangement joins TRBV7-8 to TRBJ1-5; D unclear. This CDR3 is built from 14 residues. Germline V CDR1 and CDR2: SGHVS, FQNEAQ. V lost 1 base and J 4 bases, leaving 8 bases between the germline ends. The CDR3 loop is CASSLGVVNQPQHS. Written as DNA, the CDR3 is TGTGCCAGCAGCTTAGGTGTCGTGAATCAGCCCCAGCATTCT.

This clonotype has ten or more counts. This sequence joins TRBV15 and TRBJ2-7; weak D call: TRBD1 (6 bases). From germline, CDR1 is LNHNV and CDR2 YYDKDF (reference sequence). This CDR3 spans 12 amino acids. V was shortened by 5 bases and J by 3 bases, with 8 bases between the two germline ends. The CDR3: CATSGQSYEQYF. The CDR3 DNA reads TGTGCCACCAGCGGACAGAGCTACGAGCAGTACTTC.

On this clonotype: Given the absence of the conserved phenylalanine or tryptophan at the CDR3 end, a read error is likely. Because the CDR3's place on the DNA is in doubt, the DNA is left out and the CDR3 is given as listed by TCRdb. The chain is built from TRBV6-4 and TRBJ1-4. The CDR3 is made up of 9 amino acids, end residues included. Germline V gives CDR1 MRHNA, CDR2 SNTAGT. CDR3 in amino acids: CASSDLGPR.

The chain employs TRBV10-3 and TRBJ1-1; no clear D. The germline CDR1 and CDR2 sequences are ENHRY and SYGVKD. V gave up 6 bases and J gave up 5 bases, with 7 bases separating them. There are 11 residues in the CDR3. CDR3 DNA: TGTGCCATCAGGGGCCAGACTGAAGCTTTCTTT. It specifies CAIRGQTEAFF.

The rearrangement uses TRBV19 and TRBJ1-1; TRBD1 is a possible D gene (5 bases). The V end was cut by 3 bases, the J end by 5 bases, with 10 bases between. This CDR3 is built from 13 residues. Germline CDR1 and CDR2: LNHDA and SQIVND (reference sequence). CDR3 in DNA: TGTGCCAGTAGTATCGGGGGGGTTACTGAAGCTTTCTTT. It is translated as CASSIGGVTEAFF.